The present T cell receptor (beta chain) was sequenced within a study of human thymus T cells. Note on this clone: Antigen: not known.

Broader study findings: Within thymic and blood repertoires, V and J gene usage appeared to be biased.

Resections from corrective heart surgery supplied the thymus tissue. Germline values: CDR1 MNHNS, CDR2 SASEGT. The CDR3 is 13 amino acids. Trimming stripped 9 bases from V and 8 bases from J, with 16 bases between. Clones were sequenced by immunoSEQ multiplex PCR, and TCRdb holds only the in-frame ones, with some missing. The table records 100,000 to 150,000 clones, around 94% of them present only once. This sequence joins TRBV6-1 and TRBJ1-4; TRBD1 is a possible D gene (6 bases). The sequenced sample was thymus tissue. The TCR sequence derives from a boy under two years old with a congenital heart defect but otherwise immunologically healthy. The CDR3, as DNA: TGTGCCAGTCGAGGGGGGGGAGGCGAAAAACTGTTTTTT. Its translation is CASRGGGGEKLFF.